A single sample is the source of the 18 T cell receptor beta chains below, sequenced in a study of cytomegalovirus exposure and HLA in healthy donors. With 60 Vbeta and 13 Jbeta primers, the PCR was carried out. This table comes from immunoSEQ multiplex PCR, and its TCRdb copy is limited to in-frame clones, with some not included. This sample has tens of thousands of clones; about 61% occur once, and the top ten carry 3% to 3.5%. The sample comprised PBMCs. The receptor source for this set is a woman aged 45-65 years in good health and CMV-seronegative.

This chain links TRBV11-3 with TRBJ1-1, with a possible D match to TRBD1 (6 bases). Germline V lookup: CDR1 SGHNT, CDR2 YENEEA. V was shortened by 3 bases and J by 0 bases, with 8 bases between the two germline ends. This CDR3 contains 14 residues. CDR3 coding DNA: TGTGCCAGCAGCTTGCAGGGGATGAACACTGAAGCTTTCTTT. Translating it yields CASSLQGMNTEAFF.

The chain employs TRBV7-9 and TRBJ2-7; 8 bases agree with TRBD1. Germline CDR1 SEHNR, CDR2 FQNEAQ (reference sequence). With V trimmed by 0 bases and J by 3 bases, 1 base remained unmatched. The CDR3 totals 14 residues. The CDR3 spells CASSLAQGVYEQYF. CDR3 nucleotides: TGTGCCAGCAGCTTAGCACAGGGGGTCTACGAGCAGTACTTC.

The chain has TRBV18 and TRBJ1-1; D remains ambiguous. The CDR3 is made up of 13 amino acids. Per the germline V gene, CDR1 is KGHSH and CDR2 is LQKENI. V lost 3 bases and J 0 bases, leaving 5 bases between the germline ends. The CDR3 DNA follows: TGTGCCAGCTCACCTTCCATGAACACTGAAGCTTTCTTT. This translates into CASSPSMNTEAFF.

This sequence joins TRBV7-2 and TRBJ1-1; D not resolved. This CDR3 comprises 12 residues. Trimming stripped 2 bases from V and 1 base from J, with 2 bases between. The germline gives CDR1 SGHTA, CDR2 FQGNSA. DNA of the CDR3: TGTGCCAGCAGCTTACAGAACACTGAAGCTTTCTTT. Translation: CASSLQNTEAFF.

The chain is built from TRBV7-8 and TRBJ1-2; 7 bases agree with TRBD1. CDR1 is SGHVS and CDR2 is FQNEAQ in the germline V gene. V shed 0 bases and J 4 bases; nucleotides not matched to a gene: 5. This CDR3 is 15 amino acids long. As DNA, the CDR3 is TGTGCCAGCAGCTTAGCTGCAGGGGGGATCTATGGCTACACCTTC. Protein product: CASSLAAGGIYGYTF.

V gene TRBV9 combines with J gene TRBJ2-5; 10 bases are shared with TRBD2. The CDR3 is made up of 15 amino acids. The ends lost 2 bases at V and 3 bases at J; junction bases unmatched: 4. Germline V CDR1 and CDR2: SGDLS, YYNGEE. This CDR3 reads CASSVAGTSEETQYF. CDR3 DNA sequence: TGTGCCAGCAGCGTCGCCGGGACTAGCGAAGAGACCCAGTACTTC.

CDR3 sequence: CASSRWTSGIRETQYF. For the CDR3, the DNA is TGTGCCAGCAGTCGATGGACTAGCGGGATTAGAGAGACCCAGTACTTC. J is TRBJ2-5 and V is TRBV28; 12 positions agree with TRBD2. V shed 5 bases and J 4 bases; nucleotides not matched to a gene: 8. The CDR3 is 16 amino acids. In germline, CDR1 is MDHEN, CDR2 SYDVKM.

This clone was seen just once. V and J are TRBV5-4 and TRBJ2-7; 12 bases are a match to TRBD2. V trimming: 4 bases; J trimming: 6 bases; junction bases outside the gene matches: 8. The CDR3 sequence is 15 residues long. Germline assignment: CDR1 SGHNT and CDR2 YYREEE (reference sequence). The CDR3 reads CASSTPTSGSREQYF. The CDR3 nucleotides are TGTGCCAGCAGCACCCCGACTAGCGGGAGTCGCGAGCAGTACTTC.

J is TRBJ2-2 and V is TRBV5-4, with 14 bases matching TRBD2. Trimming at V came to 3 bases and at J to 4 bases, leaving 2 bases not matched to a gene. Looked up from germline, CDR1 is SGHNT and CDR2 is YYREEE (reference sequence). The CDR3 is made up of 16 amino acids. The CDR3 is CASSSGLAGATGELFF. The CDR3 DNA sequence: TGTGCCAGCAGCTCGGGACTAGCGGGAGCCACCGGGGAGCTGTTTTTT.

This clone has more than one count but fewer than ten. The chain employs TRBV6-5 and TRBJ1-4; weak D call: TRBD1 (6 bases). Trimming stripped 0 bases from V and 6 bases from J, with 14 bases between. The CDR3 extends over 16 amino acids. The germline CDR1 and CDR2 sequences are MNHEY and SVGAGI. CDR3 in DNA: TGTGCCAGCAGTTACTCTACAGGGAAAGGGCATGAAAAACTGTTTTTT. Its translation: CASSYSTGKGHEKLFF.

The chain uses TRBV5-5 and TRBJ2-2; 7 nucleotides agree with TRBD1. The V and J ends lost 2 bases and 2 bases, in that order; junction bases with no gene match: 6. The CDR3 consists of 16 residues. From germline, CDR1 is SGHKS and CDR2 YYEKEE (reference sequence). CDR3 amino acids: CASSLGQAINTGELFF. CDR3 coding DNA: TGTGCCAGCAGCTTAGGACAGGCAATAAACACCGGGGAGCTGTTTTTT.

The chain links TRBV19 to TRBJ1-5, with D unclear. Trimming pared 5 bases from V and 4 bases from J, leaving 6 bases between. The CDR3 consists of 12 residues. From germline, CDR1 is LNHDA and CDR2 SQIVND (reference sequence). The CDR3 is CASSRLNQPQHF. In DNA, the CDR3 is TGTGCCAGTAGTCGCCTAAATCAGCCCCAGCATTTT.

Here the CDR3 DNA reads TGCGCCAGCAGCCCGGGAGTGGCGCGGGAGACCCAGTACTTC. It translates to CASSPGVARETQYF. The chain links TRBV5-1 to TRBJ2-5, with TRBD2 as a possible D gene (6 bases). Trimming took off 4 bases at V and 5 bases at J, with 15 bases between the two ends. The CDR3 has 14 residues. Germline CDR1 and CDR2: SGHRS and YFSETQ.

This chain links TRBV7-9 with TRBJ2-4, with 13 bases lining up with TRBD2. The trim removed 5 bases at V and 1 base at J, leaving 5 bases unmatched. The CDR3 runs to 17 residues. CDR1 is SEHNR and CDR2 is FQNEAQ in the germline V gene (reference sequence). For the CDR3, the DNA is TGTGCCAGCAGCCTTACTAGCGGGAGGGCCGCCAAAAACATTCAGTACTTC. Residues: CASSLTSGRAAKNIQYF.

The genes are TRBV7-9 and TRBJ2-3, with 11 bases matching TRBD2. Trimming at V came to 5 bases and at J to 9 bases, leaving 7 bases not matched to a gene. Germline values: CDR1 SEHNR, CDR2 FQNEAQ (reference sequence). CDR3 length: 14 amino acids. The CDR3 nucleotides are TGTGCCAGCAGCCTGCAACTAGCGGGAGTGACGCAGTATTTT. Encoded protein: CASSLQLAGVTQYF.

This sequence joins TRBV5-4 and TRBJ2-5; maybe TRBD1 (6 bases). The CDR3 is made up of 16 amino acids. Trimming left V 2 bases short and J 3 bases short, with 17 bases between. Germline values: CDR1 SGHNT, CDR2 YYREEE (reference sequence). CDR3 region: CASSLGPPSGEETQYF. The CDR3 bases are TGTGCCAGCAGCTTAGGCCCCCCGTCAGGGGAAGAGACCCAGTACTTC.

V is TRBV7-8 and J is TRBJ2-1; 12 nucleotides line up with TRBD2. The junction had 5 bases not matched to a gene; V was cut back by 1 base and J by 4 bases. Germline CDR1 is SGHVS and CDR2 is FQNEAQ. The CDR3 has 17 residues. The CDR3 reads CASSLEGTSGPYNEQFF. Here the CDR3 DNA reads TGTGCCAGCAGCTTAGAAGGGACTAGCGGGCCTTACAATGAGCAGTTCTTC. The variable domain in full, with the rest retrieved from reference TRBV7-8 and TRBJ2-1, is GAGVSQSPRYKVAKRGQDVALRCDPISGHVSLFWYQQALGQGPEFLTYFQNEAQLDKSGLPSDRFFAERPEGSVSTLKIQRTQQEDSAVYLCASSLEGTSGPYNEQFFGPGTRLTVL.

The J gene is TRBJ1-3, the V gene TRBV30, with D uncertain. The V end lost 3 bases, the J end lost 0 bases, and 12 bases lay between the germline ends. There are 15 residues in the CDR3. Germline-derived CDR1 and CDR2 are GTSNPN and SVGIG (reference sequence). This chain's CDR3 is CAWRKQASSGNTIYF. CDR3 coding DNA: TGTGCCTGGAGGAAGCAGGCCAGCTCTGGAAACACCATATATTTT.